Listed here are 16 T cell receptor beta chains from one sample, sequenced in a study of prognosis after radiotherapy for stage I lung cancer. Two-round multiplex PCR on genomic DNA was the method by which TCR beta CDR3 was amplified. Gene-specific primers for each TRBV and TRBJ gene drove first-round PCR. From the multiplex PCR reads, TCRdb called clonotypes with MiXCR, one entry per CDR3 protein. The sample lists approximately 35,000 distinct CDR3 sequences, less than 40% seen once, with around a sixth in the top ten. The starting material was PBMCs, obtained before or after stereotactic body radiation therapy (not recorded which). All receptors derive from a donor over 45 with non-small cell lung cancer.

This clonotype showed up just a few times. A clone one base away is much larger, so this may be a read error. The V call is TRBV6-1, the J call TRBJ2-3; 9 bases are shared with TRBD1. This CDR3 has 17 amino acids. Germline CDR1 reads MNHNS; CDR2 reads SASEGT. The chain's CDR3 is CASSGYGQGRRTYTQYF. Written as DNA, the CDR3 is TGTGCCAGCAGTGGCTACGGACAGGGGCGACGCACATATACGCAGTATTTT.

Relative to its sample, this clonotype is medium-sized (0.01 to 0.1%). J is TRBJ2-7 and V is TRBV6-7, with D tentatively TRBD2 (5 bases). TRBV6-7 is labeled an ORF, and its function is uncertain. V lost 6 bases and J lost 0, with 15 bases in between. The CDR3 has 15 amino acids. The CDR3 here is CASRLLEASSYEQYF. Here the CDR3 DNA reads TGTGCCAGCAGATTACTAGAGGCCAGCTCCTACGAGCAGTACTTC.

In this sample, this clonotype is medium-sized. CDR3 nucleotides: TGCGCCAGCAGCTTCGGGGGAGGGGTGAACACCGGGGAGCTGTTTTTT. Encoded protein: CASSFGGGVNTGELFF. The V and J genes are TRBV5-1 and TRBJ2-2, with TRBD2 identical over 7 bases. V lost 2 bases to trimming and J lost 1 base; unmatched junction nucleotides: 5. CDR1 is SGHRS and CDR2 is YFSETQ in the germline V gene. The CDR3 has 16 amino acids.

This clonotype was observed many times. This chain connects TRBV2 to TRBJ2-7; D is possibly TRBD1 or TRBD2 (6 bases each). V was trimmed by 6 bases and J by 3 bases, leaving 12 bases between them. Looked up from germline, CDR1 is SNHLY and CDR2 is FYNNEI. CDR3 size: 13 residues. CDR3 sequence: CASRRDTFYEQYF. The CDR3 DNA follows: TGTGCCAGCAGGCGGGACACCTTCTACGAGCAGTACTTC. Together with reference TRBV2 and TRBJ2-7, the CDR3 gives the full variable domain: EPEVTQTPSHQVTQMGQEVILRCVPISNHLYFYWYRQILGQKVEFLVSFYNNEISEKSEIFDDQFSVERPDGSNFTLKIRSTKLEDSAMYFCASRRDTFYEQYFGPGTRLTVT.

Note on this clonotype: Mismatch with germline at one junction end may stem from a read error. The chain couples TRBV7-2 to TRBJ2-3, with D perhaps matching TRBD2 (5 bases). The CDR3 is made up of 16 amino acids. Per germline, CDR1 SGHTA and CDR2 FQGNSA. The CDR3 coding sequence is TGTGCCGGCAGCCAGGACTCTGGGTCGGGCACAGATACACAGTATTTT. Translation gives CAGSQDSGSGTDTQYF.

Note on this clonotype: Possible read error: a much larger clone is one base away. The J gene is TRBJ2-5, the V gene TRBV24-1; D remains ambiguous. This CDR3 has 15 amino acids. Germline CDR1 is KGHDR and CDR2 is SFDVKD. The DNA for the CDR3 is TGTTCCACCAGCTCCGGGTCAGATGTAGGAGAGACCCAGTACTTC. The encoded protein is CSTSSGSDVGETQYF.

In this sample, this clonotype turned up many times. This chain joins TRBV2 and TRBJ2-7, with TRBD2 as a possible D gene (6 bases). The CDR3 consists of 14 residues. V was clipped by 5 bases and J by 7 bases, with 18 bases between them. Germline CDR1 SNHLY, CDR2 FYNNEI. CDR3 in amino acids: CASSPGGVQREQYF. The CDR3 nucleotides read TGTGCCAGCAGTCCCGGCGGGGTACAGAGGGAGCAGTACTTC.

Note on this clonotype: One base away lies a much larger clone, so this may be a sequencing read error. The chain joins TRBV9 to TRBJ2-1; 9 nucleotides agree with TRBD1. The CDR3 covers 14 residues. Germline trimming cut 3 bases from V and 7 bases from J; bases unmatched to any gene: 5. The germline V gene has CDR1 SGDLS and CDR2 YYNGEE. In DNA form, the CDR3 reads TGTGCCAGCAGCGCCGGGACAGGGCGGAATGAGCAGTTCTTC. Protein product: CASSAGTGRNEQFF.

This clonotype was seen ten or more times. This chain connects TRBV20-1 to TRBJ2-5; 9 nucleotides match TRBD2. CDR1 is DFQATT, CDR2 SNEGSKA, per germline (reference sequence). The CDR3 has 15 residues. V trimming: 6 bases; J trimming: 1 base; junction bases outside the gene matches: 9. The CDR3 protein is CSAGSGGPLQETQYF. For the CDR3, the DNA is TGCAGTGCCGGTAGCGGGGGACCACTCCAAGAGACCCAGTACTTC.

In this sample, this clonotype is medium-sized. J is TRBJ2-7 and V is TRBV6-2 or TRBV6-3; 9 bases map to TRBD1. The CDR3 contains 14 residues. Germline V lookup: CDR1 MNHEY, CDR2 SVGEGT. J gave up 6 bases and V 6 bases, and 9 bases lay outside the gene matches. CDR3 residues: CASSQTGGSGEQYF. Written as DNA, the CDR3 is TGTGCCAGCAGCCAGACAGGGGGTTCGGGCGAGCAGTACTTC.

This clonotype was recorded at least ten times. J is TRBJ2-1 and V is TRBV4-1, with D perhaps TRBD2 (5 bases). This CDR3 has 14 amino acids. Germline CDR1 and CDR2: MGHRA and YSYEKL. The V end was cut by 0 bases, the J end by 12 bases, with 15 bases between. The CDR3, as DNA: TGCGCCAGCAGCCAAGATCAATTCCGGGAAGGGCAGTTCTTC. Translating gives CASSQDQFREGQFF.

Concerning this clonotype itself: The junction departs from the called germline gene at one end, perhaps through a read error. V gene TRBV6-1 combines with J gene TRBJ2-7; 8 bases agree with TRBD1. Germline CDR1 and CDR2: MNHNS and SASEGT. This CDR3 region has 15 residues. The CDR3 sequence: CAIISPRTGIYEQYF. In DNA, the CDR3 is TGTGCCATCATCTCCCCTCGGACAGGGATATACGAGCAATACTTC.

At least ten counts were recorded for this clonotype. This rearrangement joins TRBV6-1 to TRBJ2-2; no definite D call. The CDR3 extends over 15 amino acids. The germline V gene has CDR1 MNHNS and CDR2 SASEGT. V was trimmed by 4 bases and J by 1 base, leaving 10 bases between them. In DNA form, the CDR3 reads TGTGCCAGCAGTGTTCGGGCAGGGAACACCGGGGAGCTGTTTTTT. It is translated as CASSVRAGNTGELFF.

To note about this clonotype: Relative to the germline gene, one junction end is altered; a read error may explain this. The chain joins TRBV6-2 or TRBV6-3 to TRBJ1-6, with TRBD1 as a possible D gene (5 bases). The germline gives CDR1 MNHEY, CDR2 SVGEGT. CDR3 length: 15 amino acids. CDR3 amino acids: CAISWVQVAESPLHF. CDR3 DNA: TGTGCCATCAGTTGGGTACAGGTGGCAGAATCACCCCTCCACTTT.

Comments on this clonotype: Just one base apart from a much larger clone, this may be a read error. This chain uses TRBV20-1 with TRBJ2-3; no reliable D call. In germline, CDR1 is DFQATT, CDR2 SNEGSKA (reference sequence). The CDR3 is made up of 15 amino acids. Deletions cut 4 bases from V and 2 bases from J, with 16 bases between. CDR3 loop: CSATPAMGSTDTQYF. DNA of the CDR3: TGCAGTGCTACTCCCGCCATGGGCTCCACAGATACGCAGTATTTT.

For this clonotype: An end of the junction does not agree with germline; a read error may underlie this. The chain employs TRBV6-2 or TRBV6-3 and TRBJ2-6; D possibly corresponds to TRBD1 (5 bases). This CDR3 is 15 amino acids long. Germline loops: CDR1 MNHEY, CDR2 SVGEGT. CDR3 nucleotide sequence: TGTGCCAGCAAGACAGAAAGCTCTGGGGCCAACGTCATGACTTTC. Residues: CASKTESSGANVMTF.